This T cell receptor beta chain was retrieved from a study of blood T cell repertoires in COVID-19 (dated by TCRdb to about 2020). A note on the overall study: The collaborator samples originated in the United States, Italy and Spain and spanned the acute and convalescent phases of COVID-19. The material from the prospective study consisted of cDNA or gDNA derived from T cells, B-cell-depleted T cells, or PBMCs. Subjects who had been exposed to COVID-19, were actively infected with it, or had recovered from it provided the deeply sampled blood TCRbeta repertoires that made up the dataset. The repertoires were released in a freely available public database intended as a resource for research on the immune response to SARS-CoV-2. Samples came from the ongoing ImmuneRACE study (first 160 participants) plus 1,254 subjects from 6 global collaborators. A de-identified subject ID, COVID-19 status, age in years and sex were almost always included in the sample metadata. Where HLA class I and class II types were available, the types were taken from metadata supplied by the sample provider, not from assay-based typing. The study at large found these results: How much clinical and demographic metadata was included differed by source and by participant, and the metadata was provided uncurated.

Based on the germline V gene, the CDR1 and CDR2 sequences are MNHEY and SVGEGT. The CDR3 has 14 amino acids, counting the end cysteine and phenylalanine. The DNA shown is the 42-base CDR3, in frame from base 1. V is cut by 6 bases and J by 4 bases, and the space between the germline ends is 16 bases. Each collaborating institution followed its own protocols to collect whole blood in K2EDTA tubes. For TCRbeta analysis, collaborators shipped samples as frozen whole blood, isolated PBMCs, or DNA extracted from either of those sample types. The immunoSEQ Assay, a bias-controlled multiplex PCR, was used to amplify TCRbeta CDR3 regions from genomic DNA. Per the original workflow: The number of nucleated cells in each sample was estimated from the amplification of reference gene primers within the assay. Sequence reads were collapsed and filtered to measure the absolute abundance of every unique TCRbeta CDR3 rearrangement. Productive Simpson clonality was computed per sample as the square root of Simpson's diversity index over productive rearrangements. TCRdb re-hosts the immuneACCESS table, in-frame sequences only. Its copies lack some clones; in the studies checked, an unresolved V gene accounts for under half of them, and the cause for the rest is not known. The DNA was the basis for D and trimming; V, J and clone size are from that table. This sample comprises around 19,000 clones, roughly 90% of them detected only once. The ten largest make up roughly a sixth of the sample.

This clone was detected only a few times. Its antigen target is currently unknown. The sample holds no much larger clone one base away, and base qualities are not on file. Sequenced input: peripheral blood. Recombination connected TRBV6-2 or TRBV6-3 to TRBJ2-7; TRBD1 is a weak D gene call, 6 bases matching. This receptor was taken from a human donor in a cohort sampled during active COVID-19. DNA sequence: TGTGCCAGCAGCCGCCAGGGGCCCCCGTACGAGCAGTACTTC. Its product reads: CASSRQGPPYEQYF.